Below are 32 T cell receptor beta chains sequenced from a single sample in a study of blood T cell repertoires in COVID-19. Sequencing used immunoSEQ multiplex PCR; TCRdb keeps in-frame clones, though not all of them. Among about 140,000 clones, 88% were seen once, and the ten largest hold 2.5%. What was sequenced was peripheral blood. These receptors were collected from a human donor with COVID-19, enrolled during active disease. The donor label of this sample is uncertain.

This rearrangement joins TRBV6-1 to TRBJ1-5; D is possibly TRBD1 (5 bases). CDR3 length equals 16 residues. From germline, CDR1 is MNHNS and CDR2 SASEGT. The ends were cut back, 0 bases at V and 4 bases at J, with 13 bases in the middle. The CDR3 nucleotides read TGTGCCAGCAGTGAAGCAGACAGCGACTTTAATCAGCCCCAGCATTTT. It is translated as CASSEADSDFNQPQHF.

J is TRBJ1-4 and V is TRBV5-1; D is undetermined. Per the germline V gene, CDR1 is SGHRS and CDR2 is YFSETQ. V lost 4 bases, J lost 8 bases, and 18 bases lay in between. This CDR3 is 15 amino acids long. Here the CDR3 reads CASSPVTPPEEKLFF. Written as DNA, the CDR3 is TGCGCCAGCAGCCCAGTAACCCCGCCCGAAGAAAAACTGTTTTTT. The whole variable domain, remainder taken from reference TRBV5-1 and TRBJ1-4, is KAGVTQTPRYLIKTRGQQVTLSCSPISGHRSVSWYQQTPGQGLQFLFEYFSETQRNKGNFPGRFSGRQFSNSRSEMNVSTLELGDSALYLCASSPVTPPEEKLFFGSGTQLSVL.

The rearrangement joins TRBV9 to TRBJ1-6; D ambiguous. The CDR3 extends over 14 amino acids. Germline V gene data show CDR1 as SGDLS and CDR2 as YYNGEE. Between the trimmed V and J ends, which lost 0 bases and 10 bases, there was a span of 11 bases. The CDR3 here is CASSVGAGRSPLHF. DNA for the CDR3: TGTGCCAGCAGCGTAGGGGCAGGCCGGTCACCCCTCCACTTT.

This chain connects TRBV5-4 to TRBJ2-7; the match to TRBD2 covers 7 bases. This CDR3 is built from 15 residues. The V gene end was trimmed by 3 bases and the J gene end by 2 bases; junction bases not matched to a gene: 8. Looked up from germline, CDR1 is SGHNT and CDR2 is YYREEE (reference sequence). CDR3 DNA sequence: TGTGCCAGCAGCTCCCCGGGGAGGGCGGCCTACGAGCAGTACTTC. Translating gives CASSSPGRAAYEQYF.

The J gene is TRBJ2-5, the V gene TRBV11-3; D ambiguous. The germline V and J ends were trimmed by 2 bases and 3 bases, with 7 bases remaining between them. The CDR3 spans 13 residues. The germline V gene has CDR1 SGHNT and CDR2 YENEEA. The CDR3 loop reads CASSLLAEETQYF. For the CDR3, the DNA is TGTGCCAGCAGCTTACTGGCGGAAGAGACCCAGTACTTC. The whole variable domain, filled in from reference TRBV11-3 and TRBJ2-5, reads EAGVVQSPRYKIIEKKQPVAFWCNPISGHNTLYWYLQNLGQGPELLIRYENEEAVDDSQLPKDRFSAERLKGVDSTLKIQPAELGDSAVYLCASSLLAEETQYFGPGTRLLVL.

The CDR3 nucleotides read TGTGCCAGTAGTATCTGGCAGGGCAATGAGCAGTTCTTC. Amino acids: CASSIWQGNEQFF. The V gene is TRBV19, the J gene TRBJ2-1; a weak D match, TRBD1 (5 bases). Trimming cost V 3 bases and J 6 bases, with 9 bases left between them. CDR1 LNHDA and CDR2 SQIVND come from the germline V gene (reference sequence). This CDR3 contains 13 residues.

The V gene is TRBV5-1, the J gene TRBJ2-5; D is possibly TRBD2 (5 bases). With 3 bases removed from V and 5 bases from J, the gap between germline ends came to 20 bases. The CDR3 totals 16 residues. Germline V CDR1 and CDR2: SGHRS, YFSETQ. The CDR3 spells CASSSHPGQGSETQYF. As DNA, the CDR3 is TGCGCCAGCAGCTCGCACCCCGGTCAAGGGAGTGAGACCCAGTACTTC.

V and J are TRBV9 and TRBJ1-1; 7 nucleotides line up with TRBD1. V was clipped by 2 bases and J by 4 bases; unmatched bases: 2. CDR3 length: 13 residues. CDR1 is SGDLS and CDR2 is YYNGEE in the germline V gene. As DNA, the CDR3 is TGTGCCAGCAGCGTTTCAGGGGGCACTGAAGCTTTCTTT. Its protein product is CASSVSGGTEAFF.

This chain links TRBV24-1 with TRBJ1-6, with TRBD1 matching 7 bases. This CDR3 is built from 16 residues. CDR1 and CDR2 (germline): KGHDR, SFDVKD. V shed 2 bases, J shed 5 bases, and the junction held 5 bases outside the gene matches. CDR3 region: CATSDSRQGNNSPLHF. CDR3 sequence (DNA): TGTGCCACCAGTGATTCAAGACAGGGAAATAATTCACCCCTCCACTTT.

The chain combines TRBV19 with TRBJ2-7, with 10 bases aligning to TRBD1. Germline V gene lookup returns CDR1 LNHDA and CDR2 SQIVND (reference sequence). This CDR3 comprises 13 residues. Trimming cost V 8 bases and J 7 bases; bases outside gene matches: 8. The CDR3 here is CASSGTGVWEQYF. CDR3 in DNA: TGTGCCAGTTCCGGGACAGGGGTCTGGGAGCAGTACTTC.

The chain combines TRBV29-1 with TRBJ1-1; unclear D gene. This CDR3 has 15 amino acids. Germline CDR1 reads SQVTM; CDR2 reads ANQGSEA. V lost 3 bases to trimming and J lost 7 bases, with 21 bases between them. The CDR3 here is CSVESPLWVEGEAFF. CDR3 coding DNA: TGCAGCGTTGAGAGTCCCCTATGGGTGGAGGGTGAAGCTTTCTTT.

V usage is TRBV4-2 and J usage is TRBJ1-5; the D gene is possibly TRBD1 (6 bases). CDR3 length: 16 residues. Germline V gives CDR1 LGHNA, CDR2 YNFKEQ. V lost 4 bases to trimming and J lost 5 bases, with 18 bases between them. CDR3 protein: CASSPAGAGTDQPQHF. The CDR3 bases are TGTGCCAGCAGCCCGGCGGGGGCCGGTACTGATCAGCCCCAGCATTTT.

This clone appeared once. The V gene is TRBV9, the J gene TRBJ2-1; D is ambiguous. Per the germline V gene, CDR1 is SGDLS and CDR2 is YYNGEE. The CDR3 spans 13 residues. Trimming took 4 bases from V and 5 from J, leaving 10 bases between them. The CDR3 sequence: CASSSGRDNEQFF. DNA for the CDR3: TGTGCCAGCAGCTCAGGCAGAGACAATGAGCAGTTCTTC.

In this sample, this clone turned up once. V is TRBV6-5 and J is TRBJ2-3, with 11 bases identical to TRBD2. The trim removed 6 bases at V and 5 bases at J, leaving 7 bases unmatched. Per germline, CDR1 MNHEY and CDR2 SVGAGI. This CDR3 has 15 residues. The CDR3 is CASSGLAGGGDTQYF. CDR3 DNA: TGTGCCAGCAGCGGGCTAGCGGGAGGTGGAGATACGCAGTATTTT.

The gene calls are TRBV6-1 and TRBJ2-1; the D is unclear. The CDR3 is 14 amino acids. From germline, CDR1 is MNHNS and CDR2 SASEGT. V was shortened by 3 bases and J by 5 bases, with 11 bases between the two germline ends. This chain's CDR3 is CASSEVTTNNEQFF. CDR3 nucleotides: TGTGCCAGCAGTGAGGTGACAACCAACAATGAGCAGTTCTTC.

The gene calls are TRBV19 and TRBJ1-1, with D unresolved. Germline CDR1 and CDR2: LNHDA and SQIVND (reference sequence). Deletions cut 7 bases from V and 4 bases from J, with 13 bases between. The CDR3 is 13 amino acids. The CDR3 region has the DNA TGTGCCAGTATGATAAGGGAGGGCACTGAAGCTTTCTTT. This gives the protein CASMIREGTEAFF.

The genes are TRBV18 and TRBJ1-2; 9 bases match TRBD1. This CDR3 comprises 14 residues. With 3 bases clipped from V and 6 bases from J, the junction kept 5 bases outside the gene matches. The germline CDR1 and CDR2 sequences are KGHSH and LQKENI. The DNA of the CDR3 is TGTGCCAGCTCACCCAGGGGACAGGGCCATGGCTACACCTTC. Translating it yields CASSPRGQGHGYTF.

The CDR3, as DNA: TGTGCCAGCATTGCTAGCGGGGGCTCGTACAATGAGCAGTTCTTC. Residues: CASIASGGSYNEQFF. V is TRBV6-5 and J is TRBJ2-1; 10 bases are a match to TRBD2. The J segment lost 4 bases and the V segment lost 7 bases, leaving 7 bases of the junction unmatched. CDR3 length equals 15 residues. CDR1 is MNHEY and CDR2 is SVGAGI in the germline V gene.

The table lists this clone with a count of one. The rearrangement uses TRBV10-1 and TRBJ1-3; the match to TRBD1 covers 7 bases. The germline V gene encodes CDR1 WNHNN and CDR2 SYGVQD (reference sequence). The V segment lost 5 bases and the J segment 4 bases; nucleotides outside the gene matches: 5. The CDR3 loop spans 14 amino acids. Here the CDR3 DNA reads TGCGCCAGCAGTACCGGGACAGAGGGAAACACCATATATTTT. Translating gives CASSTGTEGNTIYF.

This clone has just one count. The V call is TRBV11-3, the J call TRBJ2-1, with TRBD1 matching over 9 bases. V shed 10 bases, J shed 4 bases, and the junction held 11 bases outside the gene matches. The CDR3 consists of 15 residues. Germline V lookup: CDR1 SGHNT, CDR2 YENEEA. The CDR3 loop is CATSPGTGNYNEQFF. CDR3 nucleotides: TGTGCCACCTCCCCCGGGACAGGGAATTACAATGAGCAGTTCTTC.

The chain employs TRBV7-8 and TRBJ1-5, with TRBD1 matching over 7 bases. Germline V gene data show CDR1 as SGHVS and CDR2 as FQNEAQ. This CDR3 has 18 residues. V was pared by 2 bases and J by 2 bases, with 12 bases of the junction left unmatched. The CDR3, as DNA: TGTGCCAGCAGCTTACAGAGGGGGCGACCTTTTGGCAATCAGCCCCAGCATTTT. Its translation is CASSLQRGRPFGNQPQHF.

There are a few counts of this clone. The chain is built from TRBV7-9 and TRBJ2-7; unclear D gene. CDR1 and CDR2 (germline): SEHNR, FQNEAQ (reference sequence). The CDR3 totals 13 residues. V was shortened by 6 bases and J by 2 bases, with 11 bases between the two germline ends. The CDR3 sequence is CASRSGSAYEQYF. The CDR3 coding sequence is TGTGCCAGCAGGTCCGGGTCCGCCTACGAGCAGTACTTC.

This clone was recorded only once. The genes are TRBV9 and TRBJ1-2; unclear D gene. CDR3 length: 14 residues. Trimming cost V 2 bases and J 3 bases, with 11 bases left between them. CDR1 is SGDLS and CDR2 is YYNGEE in the germline V gene. This chain's CDR3 is CASSVGEADYGYTF. The DNA of the CDR3 is TGTGCCAGCAGCGTGGGTGAGGCCGACTATGGCTACACCTTC.

This clone was recorded a few times. This rearrangement joins TRBV11-3 to TRBJ2-2, with D perhaps matching TRBD2 (6 bases). The CDR3 runs 15 residues. From germline, CDR1 is SGHNT and CDR2 YENEEA. Trimming took off 5 bases at V and 3 bases at J, with 13 bases between the two ends. The CDR3: CASSARGTDTGELFF. CDR3 sequence (DNA): TGTGCCAGCAGCGCCCGGGGGACTGACACCGGGGAGCTGTTTTTT. Supplemented by reference TRBV11-3 and TRBJ2-2, the full variable domain reads EAGVVQSPRYKIIEKKQPVAFWCNPISGHNTLYWYLQNLGQGPELLIRYENEEAVDDSQLPKDRFSAERLKGVDSTLKIQPAELGDSAVYLCASSARGTDTGELFFGEGSRLTVL.

The sample holds one count of this clone. V usage is TRBV27 and J usage is TRBJ2-5; 7 bases align to TRBD1. Germline CDR1 reads MNHEY; CDR2 reads SMNVEV (reference sequence). The CDR3 spans 15 residues. V was clipped by 0 bases and J by 5 bases; unmatched bases: 6. The CDR3 DNA reads TGTGCCAGCAGTTTATCGAGGGAACAGGGGGAGACCCAGTACTTC. This translates into CASSLSREQGETQYF.

The V and J genes are TRBV24-1 and TRBJ1-2, with 8 positions matching TRBD1. The CDR3 runs 16 residues. The ends lost 2 bases at V and 4 bases at J; junction bases unmatched: 8. Germline V lookup: CDR1 KGHDR, CDR2 SFDVKD. The DNA of the CDR3 is TGTGCCACCAGTGATTCCGGGACAGGTGGTGGCTATGGCTACACCTTC. This encodes CATSDSGTGGGYGYTF.

This clone was observed once. The rearrangement uses TRBV11-2 and TRBJ1-1, with 7 positions matching TRBD1. This CDR3 spans 12 amino acids. Germline V gene lookup returns CDR1 SGHAT and CDR2 FQNNGV. The trim removed 1 base at V and 9 bases at J, leaving 2 bases unmatched. CDR3 sequence (DNA): TGTGCCAGCAGCTTAGTGGGACAGCAAGCTTTCTTT. This gives the protein CASSLVGQQAFF.

As for this clone: Other DNA sequences of this sample code for an identical CDR3. The chain couples TRBV6-5 to TRBJ1-1; 10 nucleotides agree with TRBD1. V shed 5 bases and J 5 bases; nucleotides not matched to a gene: 2. CDR1 and CDR2 from the germline V gene are MNHEY and SVGAGI. The CDR3 covers 13 residues. The CDR3 DNA reads as TGTGCCAGCAGTAGGACAGGGGGGACTGAAGCTTTCTTT. Encoded protein: CASSRTGGTEAFF.

The chain is built from TRBV5-1 and TRBJ2-2; the match to TRBD2 covers 15 bases. Germline trimming cut 5 bases from V and 1 base from J; bases unmatched to any gene: 3. CDR1 is SGHRS, CDR2 YFSETQ, per germline. The CDR3 is 17 residues long. CDR3 bases: TGCGCCAGCAGTCGGGGACTAGCGGGAGGGAACACCGGGGAGCTGTTTTTT. This gives the protein CASSRGLAGGNTGELFF.

The chain has TRBV28 and TRBJ2-5, with D possibly matching TRBD2 (6 bases). The CDR3 is 12 amino acids. The V end was cut by 10 bases, the J end by 5 bases, with 14 bases between. Looked up from germline, CDR1 is MDHEN and CDR2 is SYDVKM. CDR3 DNA: TGTGCCACTCACCGCGGGGCGGAGACCCAGTACTTC. Translation: CATHRGAETQYF.

The genes are TRBV4-1 and TRBJ1-4, with 9 bases that match TRBD1. With 3 bases clipped from V and 8 bases from J, the junction kept 4 bases outside the gene matches. CDR3 size: 14 residues. Looked up from germline, CDR1 is MGHRA and CDR2 is YSYEKL. The CDR3 spells CASSQGTGWEKLFF. CDR3 coding DNA: TGCGCCAGCAGCCAGGGGACAGGGTGGGAAAAACTGTTTTTT.

This clone was seen once. V gene TRBV19 combines with J gene TRBJ1-6; D is possibly TRBD1 (5 bases). V lost 6 bases and J lost 9, with 12 bases in between. The CDR3 covers 13 residues. Per germline, CDR1 LNHDA and CDR2 SQIVND (reference sequence). In nucleotides, the CDR3 is TGTGCCAGTAGGGGGGGAATTGCTTCACCCCTCCACTTT. It specifies CASRGGIASPLHF. Drawing the rest from reference TRBV19 and TRBJ1-6, the complete variable domain is DGGITQSPKYLFRKEGQNVTLSCEQNLNHDAMYWYRQDPGQGLRLIYYSQIVNDFQKGDIAEGYSVSREKKESFPLTVTSAQKNPTAFYLCASRGGIASPLHFGNGTRLTVT.